The rows below give T cell receptor beta chains drawn from one sample of a study of Ad26.COV2.S vaccination and SARS-CoV-2 variants. Assay used: immunoSEQ multiplex PCR; TCRdb lists only in-frame clones, some missing. The profile covers some 450,000 clones, with 80% to 95% appearing a single time and under 4.5% taken by the ten largest. Sequencing used peripheral blood, obtained in a trial of Ad26.COV2.S vaccine versus placebo. These receptors all stem from a person between 18 and 65 years old who received the Ad26.COV2.S COVID-19 vaccine or a placebo. Each CDR3 is given with its conserved first and last residue. The D gene is left open where the match is weak. Rows may omit the clone size; those that give it use once, few, many or a size class.

J,D,V,length,size,DNA,CDR3
TRBJ2-2,TRBD2,TRBV6-5,15,NA,TGTGCCAGCACCTCTAGCGGGAGGGGCACCGGGGAGCTGTTTTTT,CASTSSGRGTGELFF
TRBJ1-1,NA,TRBV28,14,NA,TGTGCCAGCAGTTATAGCCATTTGAACACTGAAGCTTTCTTT,CASSYSHLNTEAFF
TRBJ1-5,TRBD1,TRBV27,18,NA,TGTGCCAGCAGTTTGGACAGGGGGCGAGAGAGTAGCAATCAGCCCCAGCATTTT,CASSLDRGRESSNQPQHF
TRBJ2-1,NA,TRBV2,15,NA,TGTGCCAGCAGTGATAGGTCCCCTGGGCGCAATGAGCAGTTCTTC,CASSDRSPGRNEQFF
TRBJ2-7,NA,TRBV10-3,14,NA,TGTGCCATCAGTGGTGGGACACCGTCCTACGAGCAGTACTTC,CAISGGTPSYEQYF
TRBJ1-2,NA,TRBV3-1/TRBV3-2,11,NA,TGTGCCAGCAGCCAAGCGGGTGGCTACACCTTC,CASSQAGGYTF
TRBJ2-2,TRBD1,TRBV13,15,few,TGTGCCAGCACCCTAGGGGACAGATACACCGGGGAGCTGTTTTTT,CASTLGDRYTGELFF
TRBJ1-5,NA,TRBV6-2/TRBV6-3,19,NA,TGTGCCAGCAGTTACGGGCAGGGGTGGACAGAATATAGCAATCAGCCCCAGCATTTT,CASSYGQGWTEYSNQPQHF
TRBJ2-1,TRBD1,TRBV12-5,15,NA,TGTGCTAGTGCCTTGACAGGGGAGGTCGGAAATGAGCAGTTCTTC,CASALTGEVGNEQFF
TRBJ2-1,NA,TRBV9,15,NA,TGTGCCAGCAGCGCCCAGGTGTACTCCTACAATGAGCAGTTCTTC,CASSAQVYSYNEQFF
TRBJ2-5,TRBD2,TRBV5-1,14,once,TGCGCCAGCAGCTCCGGGAGGGCCCTAGAGACCCAGTACTTC,CASSSGRALETQYF
TRBJ2-7,TRBD2,TRBV15,16,NA,TGTGCCACCAGCAGAGATCGGGGGACTAGCGTTTACGAGCAGTACTTC,CATSRDRGTSVYEQYF